This T cell receptor beta chain was recorded in a study of T-cell memory formation after mild COVID-19. TCRdb fed the 5' RACE reads into MiXCR, producing one record per CDR3 protein. The table lists 50,000 or so distinct CDR3 sequences, about a quarter of them singletons. The origin of this receptor is a man between 18 and 35 years old who had mild COVID-19 (a few samples of this study predate the infection). Cell type and time point are not known. Source material: PBMCs or a T cell subset sorted from them (not recorded which).

The CDR3 sequence: CASKGSRDSPLHF. As DNA, the CDR3 is TGTGCCAGCAAGGGGTCTCGGGATTCACCCCTCCACTTT. J is TRBJ1-6 and V is TRBV6-5; D perhaps matches TRBD1 (5 bases). Germline lookup yields CDR1 MNHEY and CDR2 SVGAGI. Deletions cut 7 bases from V and 8 bases from J, with 12 bases between. The CDR3 loop spans 13 amino acids.